This T cell receptor beta chain was recorded in a study of T cell responses to AZD1222 COVID-19 vaccine. General study results and limits: Possibly, clonal diversity was underestimated; donors were largely white British and included more females. Targets within unmutated variant regions were reportedly found for nearly half of spike-specific TCRs.

On this clone itself: The antigen is undetermined.

Only in-frame clones appear in the TCRdb table, and some are missing; sequencing was by immunoSEQ multiplex PCR. The data hold roughly 120,000 clones, with roughly 90% observed a single time. The sample in question was peripheral blood, obtained on day 0 of AZD1222 vaccination. This receptor was taken from an adult in good health.

CDR3 protein: CARSHLRAPSGPPAHTQYF. The CDR3 DNA follows: TGTGCCAGAAGCCATCTGAGGGCCCCTTCGGGACCTCCGGCCCATACGCAGTATTTT. V usage is TRBV5-3 and J usage is TRBJ2-3; perhaps D is TRBD1 or TRBD2 (5 bases each). TRBV5-3 is known as an ORF, though its function is uncertain. The CDR3 covers 19 residues. V dropped 4 bases and J dropped 7 bases, with 31 bases sitting between them.